The source of this T cell receptor (beta chain) is a study of patients and donors after allogeneic stem cell transplantation. TCRdb itself ran the RT-PCR reads through MiXCR, one entry per CDR3 protein. Of 390,000 or so distinct CDR3 sequences in the sample, under 20% were seen once. This clonotype was detected a few times. The clonotype comes from a human donor who was either an allogeneic HSCT recipient or a stem cell or donor lymphocyte infusion donor (not recorded which). It is not recorded whose cells these are; they may come from a transplant donor. Material: blood, either unsorted or a sorted T cell fraction (not recorded which).

CDR3 coding DNA: TGTGCCAGCAGCCATACTAGGGCTACCTACAATGAGCAGTTCTTC. Amino acid sequence: CASSHTRATYNEQFF. The chain couples TRBV14 to TRBJ2-1; D may be TRBD2 (5 bases). This CDR3 contains 15 residues. The germline V gene has CDR1 SGHDN and CDR2 FVKESK. V was cut by 3 bases and J by 2 bases, with 11 bases left in between.